The T cell receptor (beta chain) described here comes from a study of response to subunit inactivated influenza vaccine. One entry per CDR3 protein, called by TCRdb with MiXCR from the RT-PCR reads. The sample lists 450,000 to 700,000 distinct CDR3 sequences, approximately 14% occurring once. Whole-study results and caveats: Authors suggested each seasonal flu vaccination may recruit only limited numbers of new T cells.

Germline values: CDR1 SQVTM, CDR2 ANQGSEA. The CDR3 consists of 14 residues. Note on this clonotype: Antigen specificity is unknown. The junction departs from germline at one end; a sequencing error may be responsible.

Sequenced material: PBMCs from blood, taken 11 to 12 days after vaccination. J is TRBJ2-7 and V is TRBV29-1; D possibly matches TRBD1 or TRBD2 (5 bases each). This TCR was recovered from a man between 45 and 60 years old who received an inactivated influenza vaccine. CDR3 amino acids: CSVEGTESSYEQYF. The CDR3 bases are TGCAGCGTCGAAGGGACGGAGAGCTCCTACGAGCAGTACTTC.